The present TCR beta chain was sequenced within a study of CD8+CD57+ T cells in acquired aplastic anemia. Study observations and caveats: Between the patient and control groups, CD8+ Simpson's diversity did not differ significantly. About 30 CD8+ CDR3 sequences occurred in both the patients and the controls.

As regards this clonotype: Its antigen remains unknown.

All patients picked for sequencing had shown, by flow cytometry, an expansion of CD8+CD57+ cells. The use of genomic DNA as template underpinned the TCR beta VDJ and CDR3 profiling. TCRdb ran MiXCR on the reads and lists one entry per CDR3 protein. The sample has just over 150,000 distinct CDR3 sequences; around half are singletons. The germline V gene encodes CDR1 DFQATT and CDR2 SNEGSKA (reference sequence). The CDR3 extends over 13 amino acids. V lost 6 bases and J lost 2, with 14 bases in between. The V call is TRBV20-1, the J call TRBJ2-7, with D perhaps TRBD2 (5 bases). The sequence came from a human donor with aplastic anemia. The sequenced sample consisted of sorted CD4+, CD8+, or CD8+CD57+ T cells (not recorded which) from PBMCs. CDR3 sequence reads: CSALDDGTYEQYF. The CDR3 region has the DNA TGCAGTGCCCTAGACGACGGGACCTACGAGCAGTACTTC.